Shown below are 10 T cell receptor beta chains from a single sample sequenced in a study of blood T cells in healthy people across ages (dated by TCRdb to about 2015). Library preparation used 5' RACE. Instrument used: Illumina HiSeq 2500. The second PCR ran for about 6 to 11 cycles and used a J-beta primer mix along with a sample-barcoded 5' primer. TCRdb trimmed public reads at Q25 via fastp, called clones via MiXCR and kept in-frame beta chains. Rows matching on CDR3 protein sequence are summarized as one entry with the most common DNA and genes. The table for this sample lists some 800,000 distinct CDR3 sequences; roughly 25% of them were counted only once. The ten largest clones take up under 4.5% of the sample. The same sample was also studied in work on T cells of mothers and their children.

Sequenced: blood. The receptor source for this set is a boy younger than 18 in good health.

The genes are TRBV5-5 and TRBJ1-4; possibly TRBD1 for D (6 bases). This CDR3 has 16 amino acids. In germline, CDR1 is SGHKS, CDR2 YYEKEE (reference sequence). Between the trimmed V and J ends, which lost 0 bases and 5 bases, there was a span of 14 bases. The CDR3 bases are TGTGCCAGCAGCTTGGAGGACGGACAGTTCAATGAAAAACTGTTTTTT. Protein product: CASSLEDGQFNEKLFF.

This clonotype was found a few times. The genes are TRBV7-2 and TRBJ2-5; TRBD2 is a possible D gene (5 bases). Germline V gives CDR1 SGHTA, CDR2 FQGNSA. The V gene lost 0 bases and the J gene lost 5 bases, with 10 bases spanning the gap. This CDR3 has 14 amino acids. DNA of the CDR3: TGTGCCAGCAGCTTAGCCCGGCCGGGGGAGACCCAGTACTTC. Its protein product is CASSLARPGETQYF.

This chain joins TRBV7-2 and TRBJ2-5, with unresolved D. The J call may not be correct, given that the DNA end is closer to TRBJ2-1. Germline V gene lookup returns CDR1 SGHTA and CDR2 FQGNSA. The CDR3 has 13 residues. The CDR3 loop reads CASRKLFYNEQFF. The CDR3 DNA reads TGTGCCAGCAGGAAACTCTTTTACAATGAGCAGTTCTTC.

This clonotype was observed a few times. The J gene is TRBJ2-1, the V gene TRBV5-1; 10 positions match TRBD2. The J segment lost 0 bases and the V segment lost 0 bases, leaving 6 bases of the junction unmatched. This CDR3 spans 18 amino acids. The germline V gene encodes CDR1 SGHRS and CDR2 YFSETQ. The CDR3 is CASSLALAGVGSYNEQFF. CDR3 coding DNA: TGCGCCAGCAGCTTGGCGCTAGCGGGAGTGGGCTCCTACAATGAGCAGTTCTTC.

The chain uses TRBV20-1 and TRBJ2-4; no definite D call. CDR1 is DFQATT and CDR2 is SNEGSKA in the germline V gene (reference sequence). This CDR3 region has 13 residues. The germline V and J ends were trimmed by 0 bases and 5 bases, with 8 bases remaining between them. The CDR3 loop reads CSARDWNQNIQYF. CDR3 sequence (DNA): TGCAGTGCTAGAGATTGGAACCAAAACATTCAGTACTTC.

This clonotype occurred a few times. CDR3 bases: TGTGCCAGCAGTGAAATAGTGACAGATACGCAGTATTTT. This sequence encodes CASSEIVTDTQYF. This chain uses TRBV12-3 or TRBV12-4 with TRBJ2-3, with D unresolved. V was clipped by 5 bases and J by 3 bases, with 9 bases between them. The CDR3 extends over 13 amino acids.

The chain couples TRBV7-2 to TRBJ2-5, with D maybe TRBD1 (6 bases). This CDR3 has 17 amino acids. With 4 bases removed from V and 3 bases from J, the gap between germline ends came to 21 bases. Germline V gene data show CDR1 as SGHTA and CDR2 as FQGNSA. In nucleotides, the CDR3 is TGTGCCAGCAGCTCCCGACTGGTACAGGGCTCGGAAGAGACCCAGTACTTC. Its protein product is CASSSRLVQGSEETQYF.

The rearrangement joins TRBV7-9 to TRBJ2-4; possible D gene TRBD2, 5 bases. With 1 base removed from V and 0 bases from J, the gap between germline ends came to 10 bases. CDR3 length: 16 residues. Germline loops: CDR1 SEHNR, CDR2 FQNEAQ (reference sequence). The CDR3 here is CASSLVAGLAKNIQYF. The CDR3 DNA is TGTGCCAGCAGCTTAGTAGCTGGACTAGCCAAAAACATTCAGTACTTC.

In DNA form, the CDR3 reads TGTGCCATCGCCCCCGGGACTTCGCCCTACGAGCAGTACTTC. Encoded protein: CAIAPGTSPYEQYF. V and J are TRBV10-3 and TRBJ2-5; D possibly corresponds to TRBD2 (6 bases). The end of the DNA is better explained by TRBJ2-7, so the J call may be wrong. The CDR3 contains 14 residues. Germline V gene lookup returns CDR1 ENHRY and CDR2 SYGVKD.

This clonotype was seen a few times. The genes are TRBV20-1 and TRBJ2-5; 9 bases line up with TRBD1. The germline V gene has CDR1 DFQATT and CDR2 SNEGSKA (reference sequence). Trimming cost V 4 bases and J 2 bases; bases outside gene matches: 5. There are 14 residues in the CDR3. CDR3 protein: CSAKRQGVQETQYF. The CDR3 DNA reads TGCAGTGCTAAAAGACAGGGGGTACAAGAGACCCAGTACTTC.